The rows below give T cell receptor beta chains drawn from one sample of a study of beta chain features in type 1 diabetes. Measured with immunoSEQ multiplex PCR; TCRdb has only the in-frame clones, and not every one. The table shows 600,000 to 700,000 clones, with 9.5% to 15% occurring only once. The sample was naive CD4+ T cells from blood. Receptors originate from a man aged 30 to 45 with type 1 diabetes. Each CDR3 is given with its conserved first and last residue.

J: TRBJ2-1; V: TRBV4-3; CDR3: CASSQSPGLAANEQFF
J: TRBJ1-2; V: TRBV6-5; CDR3: CASSYSQGLNYGYTF
J: TRBJ2-2; V: TRBV7-2; CDR3: CASSLAPSSGTGELFF
J: TRBJ2-2; V: TRBV25-1; CDR3: CASKGQGHATGELFF
J: TRBJ2-7; V: TRBV19; CDR3: CASRGDTTGNEQYF
J: TRBJ2-2; V: TRBV7-2; CDR3: CASSGGPPTGELFF
J: TRBJ2-2; V: TRBV19; CDR3: CASGKQGNTGELFF
J: TRBJ2-1; V: TRBV7-2; CDR3: CASSLSAGGPNEQFF
J: TRBJ2-1; V: TRBV9; CDR3: CASSDTGRSYNEQFF
J: TRBJ2-5; V: TRBV5-4; CDR3: CASSQGTGDETQYF
J: TRBJ2-5; V: TRBV28; CDR3: CASSSPPQETQYF
J: TRBJ2-7; V: TRBV28; CDR3: CASSRPGTASSYEQYF
J: TRBJ2-5; V: TRBV13; CDR3: CASSLRLAGAGETQYF
J: TRBJ1-2; V: TRBV30; CDR3: CAWEGAHYGYTF
J: TRBJ2-1; V: TRBV10-1; CDR3: CASSEQASFNEQFF
J: TRBJ1-1; V: TRBV29-1; CDR3: CSVRTGNTEAFF
J: TRBJ2-1; V: TRBV7-6; CDR3: CASSSSGGALVEQFF
J: TRBJ2-1; V: TRBV7-2; CDR3: CASTSRQGGEQFF
J: TRBJ1-6; V: TRBV28; CDR3: CASSLRGRGDSPLHF
J: TRBJ1-2; V: TRBV5-6; CDR3: CASSLTVGILYGYTF
J: TRBJ2-3; V: TRBV7-2; CDR3: CASSSRTSGPGDTQYF
J: TRBJ2-7; V: TRBV4-2; CDR3: CASSHPPEGNYSYEQYF
J: TRBJ2-5; V: TRBV2; CDR3: CASIPSGGPGTTQYF
J: TRBJ2-7; V: TRBV13; CDR3: CASSLDGVLGEQYF
J: TRBJ2-7; V: TRBV7-2; CDR3: CASSRDRKDEQYF
J: TRBJ2-5; V: TRBV6-6; CDR3: CASSPEVGKTQYF
J: TRBJ2-2; V: TRBV5-4; CDR3: CASRLDPSGTGELFF
J: TRBJ2-7; V: TRBV10-2; CDR3: CASRTPGQGAGNSYEQYF
J: TRBJ1-5; V: TRBV30; CDR3: CAWTGQGNQPQHF
J: TRBJ1-5; V: TRBV7-9; CDR3: CASSPGQGAEQPQHF
J: TRBJ1-5; V: TRBV5-6; CDR3: CASSLRQGGGKPQHF
J: TRBJ1-5; V: TRBV6-6; CDR3: CASSYSADSNQPQHF
J: TRBJ2-1; V: TRBV28; CDR3: CASSFRNEQFF
J: TRBJ2-6; V: TRBV11-2; CDR3: CASSSRGSGANVLTF
J: TRBJ2-1; V: TRBV5-1; CDR3: CASSLGTGIYNEQFF
J: TRBJ2-6; V: TRBV7-3; CDR3: CASSFQGPGANVLTF
J: TRBJ1-2; V: TRBV25-1; CDR3: CASTEGLAYGYTF
J: TRBJ2-7; V: TRBV4-3; CDR3: CASSQLRDISYEQYF
J: TRBJ1-6; V: TRBV7-2; CDR3: CASSFPQPYSPLHF
J: TRBJ2-7; V: TRBV7-2; CDR3: CASSSYSSGGGPYEQYF
J: TRBJ2-7; V: TRBV5-1; CDR3: CASSLPTYEQYF
J: TRBJ1-3; V: TRBV7-6; CDR3: CASSPNPQGSSSGNTIYF
J: TRBJ1-2; V: TRBV28; CDR3: CASSLIALNGYTF
J: TRBJ2-3; V: TRBV29-1; CDR3: CSVVRGQGGPDTQYF